Listed here are 2 T cell receptor beta chains from one sample, sequenced in a study of T cell responses to AZD1222 COVID-19 vaccine. Using immunoSEQ multiplex PCR, the repertoire was profiled, and TCRdb retains in-frame clones only, with some absent. The data hold 120,000 or so clones, with around 90% observed a single time. The source material was peripheral blood, sampled on day 0 of AZD1222 vaccination. These receptors originate from an adult in good health.

The chain recombines TRBV5-1 with TRBJ2-5, with D uncertain. Germline CDR1 is SGHRS and CDR2 is YFSETQ. The CDR3 covers 15 residues. Trimming left V 0 bases short and J 2 bases short, with 11 bases between. This CDR3 reads CASSLVSEMQETQYF. CDR3 nucleotides: TGCGCCAGCAGCTTGGTTTCGGAGATGCAAGAGACCCAGTACTTC. The full variable domain, with the rest looked up from reference TRBV5-1 and TRBJ2-5, is KAGVTQTPRYLIKTRGQQVTLSCSPISGHRSVSWYQQTPGQGLQFLFEYFSETQRNKGNFPGRFSGRQFSNSRSEMNVSTLELGDSALYLCASSLVSEMQETQYFGPGTRLLVL.

This chain joins TRBV15 and TRBJ1-1; TRBD1 is a possible D gene (6 bases). Germline lookup yields CDR1 LNHNV and CDR2 YYDKDF (reference sequence). The CDR3 runs to 14 residues. V was trimmed by 8 bases and J by 5 bases, leaving 18 bases between them. The CDR3 region has the DNA TGTGCCACCGATTCGCCAGGACAGTCAACTGAAGCTTTCTTT. Translated, it gives CATDSPGQSTEAFF.